This TCR beta chain derives from a study of blood T cells in healthy people across ages. Whole-study context: Researchers report that template switching captured about one barcoded beta molecule per two T cells.

Each sample had at least 6.5 million PBMCs isolated. Regarding this clonotype: Its antigen remains unknown.

Trimming cost V 0 bases and J 5 bases; bases outside gene matches: 3. CDR1 KGHSH and CDR2 LQKENI come from the germline V gene. The CDR3 consists of 15 residues. Study-level points and caveats: More naive CD4+ cells and higher diversity marked long-lived donors relative to aged donors.

It was with a sample-barcoded 5' primer and a J-beta primer mix that a second PCR of about 6 to 12 cycles was run. TCRdb reprocessed the 5' RACE reads with MiXCR, giving one entry per CDR3 protein. Altogether roughly 800,000 distinct CDR3 sequences are present, about 55% being singletons, with the ten largest covering under 50%. Material for sequencing was blood. The rearrangement links TRBV18 to TRBJ2-3, with 9 bases identical to TRBD1. The receptor was derived from a man of 80 years or more in good health. For the CDR3, the DNA is TGTGCCAGCTCACCACCAACAGGGGGCAGAGATACGCAGTATTTT. It encodes CASSPPTGGRDTQYF.